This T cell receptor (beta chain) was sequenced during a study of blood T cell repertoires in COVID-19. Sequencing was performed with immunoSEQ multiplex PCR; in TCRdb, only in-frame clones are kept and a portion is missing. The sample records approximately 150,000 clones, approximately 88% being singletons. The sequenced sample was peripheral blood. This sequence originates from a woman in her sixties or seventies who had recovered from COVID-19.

The CDR3 coding sequence is TGCGCCAGCAGCTTGGCAGGGGTCCAGAACACCGGGGAGCTGTTTTTT. It yields the protein CASSLAGVQNTGELFF. This chain connects TRBV5-1 to TRBJ2-2; tentative D call: TRBD1 (6 bases). V lost 0 bases, J lost 1 base, and 10 bases lay in between. The germline CDR1 and CDR2 sequences are SGHRS and YFSETQ. The CDR3 spans 16 residues.